What follows are 25 T cell receptor beta chains derived from one specimen sequenced in a study of OX40 agonist ivuxolimab in advanced cancers. Method: immunoSEQ multiplex PCR; TCRdb's copy keeps in-frame clones and lacks some. The table has tens of thousands of clones, approximately 72% seen once. The material sequenced was CD4+ or CD8+ T cells sorted from blood, taken in a trial of the OX40 agonist ivuxolimab. The receptors derive from an adult with an advanced solid tumor such as melanoma, head and neck, liver or kidney cancer.

Turning to this clone: Within the sample, other DNA sequences also encode this same CDR3. The chain uses TRBV6-5 and TRBJ1-1; unclear D gene. This CDR3 is built from 13 residues. Trimming took 0 bases from V and 0 from J, leaving 2 bases between them. The germline V gene encodes CDR1 MNHEY and CDR2 SVGAGI. The CDR3 region is CASSYSVNTEAFF. The CDR3 nucleotides read TGTGCCAGCAGTTACTCAGTGAACACTGAAGCTTTCTTT.

This clone was seen only a few times. V is TRBV7-3 and J is TRBJ2-3; 10 bases fit TRBD2. The germline gives CDR1 SGHTA, CDR2 FQGTGA. The length of the CDR3 is 15 residues. V lost 6 bases, J lost 3 bases, and 6 bases stayed unmatched. CDR3 amino acids: CASSKSGRATDTQYF. The CDR3, as DNA: TGTGCCAGCAGTAAGAGCGGGAGGGCAACAGATACGCAGTATTTT. Full variable domain (missing parts from reference TRBV7-3 and TRBJ2-3): GAGVSQTPSNKVTEKGKYVELRCDPISGHTALYWYRQSLGQGPEFLIYFQGTGAADDSGLPNDRFFAVRPEGSVSTLKIQRTERGDSAVYLCASSKSGRATDTQYFGPGTRLTVL.

The chain uses TRBV11-2 and TRBJ1-4, with D perhaps matching TRBD1 (6 bases). The CDR3 loop spans 16 amino acids. V shed 5 bases and J shed 8 bases, with 21 bases lying between them. The germline CDR1 and CDR2 sequences are SGHAT and FQNNGV. DNA for the CDR3: TGTGCCAGCAGCCCCTCGACAGGCTCAAAAGGCGAAAAACTGTTTTTT. Amino acid sequence: CASSPSTGSKGEKLFF.

The chain has TRBV28 and TRBJ2-1, with 7 bases fitting TRBD1. The CDR3 covers 14 residues. The V gene end was trimmed by 6 bases and the J gene end by 8 bases; junction bases not matched to a gene: 10. Germline V lookup: CDR1 MDHEN, CDR2 SYDVKM. The CDR3 protein is CASRLGRQGHEQFF. CDR3 DNA sequence: TGTGCCAGCAGATTAGGACGACAGGGCCATGAGCAGTTCTTC. The variable domain in full, with the rest retrieved from reference TRBV28 and TRBJ2-1, is DVKVTQSSRYLVKRTGEKVFLECVQDMDHENMFWYRQDPGLGLRLIYFSYDVKMKEKGDIPEGYSVSREKKERFSLILESASTNQTSMYLCASRLGRQGHEQFFGPGTRLTVL.

The V gene is TRBV19, the J gene TRBJ1-1, with D uncertain. V lost 9 bases and J lost 0, with 8 bases in between. The CDR3 extends over 12 amino acids. Germline-derived CDR1 and CDR2 are LNHDA and SQIVND (reference sequence). The CDR3: CASNNLNTEAFF. In DNA, the CDR3 is TGTGCCAGCAACAATCTGAACACTGAAGCTTTCTTT. The complete variable domain, with remaining parts taken from reference TRBV19 and TRBJ1-1, reads DGGITQSPKYLFRKEGQNVTLSCEQNLNHDAMYWYRQDPGQGLRLIYYSQIVNDFQKGDIAEGYSVSREKKESFPLTVTSAQKNPTAFYLCASNNLNTEAFFGQGTRLTVV.

This clone came up a few times. The chain joins TRBV29-1 to TRBJ2-1, with D maybe TRBD2 (5 bases). The CDR3 runs 14 residues. Trimming removed 6 bases from V and 1 base from J, with 13 bases in between. In germline, CDR1 is SQVTM, CDR2 ANQGSEA. The CDR3 region has the DNA TGCAGCGTGAGGGAACTGGGATCCTACAATGAGCAGTTCTTC. Translated: CSVRELGSYNEQFF.

V usage is TRBV19 and J usage is TRBJ2-6; D is uncertain. CDR3 length equals 15 residues. Per germline, CDR1 LNHDA and CDR2 SQIVND (reference sequence). Trimming removed 7 bases from V and 0 bases from J, with 10 bases in between. The CDR3 DNA is TGTGCCAGTATGACTCATAGCTCTGGGGCCAACGTCCTGACTTTC. This encodes CASMTHSSGANVLTF. The full variable domain, rest sourced from reference TRBV19 and TRBJ2-6, is DGGITQSPKYLFRKEGQNVTLSCEQNLNHDAMYWYRQDPGQGLRLIYYSQIVNDFQKGDIAEGYSVSREKKESFPLTVTSAQKNPTAFYLCASMTHSSGANVLTFGAGSRLTVL.

This chain uses TRBV11-2 with TRBJ1-1; D gene unclear. This CDR3 contains 14 residues. V dropped 5 bases and J dropped 2 bases, with 12 bases sitting between them. Germline loops: CDR1 SGHAT, CDR2 FQNNGV. The chain's CDR3 is CASSLGPSNTEAFF. CDR3 in DNA: TGTGCCAGCAGCCTCGGACCGTCAAACACTGAAGCTTTCTTT.

This clone was observed a handful of times. This chain connects TRBV27 to TRBJ2-4; D gene uncertain. The ends were cut back, 0 bases at V and 0 bases at J, with 9 bases in the middle. The CDR3 has 16 residues. Germline CDR1 reads MNHEY; CDR2 reads SMNVEV (reference sequence). The CDR3 region is CASSLSISLAKNIQYF. For the CDR3, the DNA is TGTGCCAGCAGTTTATCGATATCCTTAGCCAAAAACATTCAGTACTTC.

The V and J genes are TRBV7-3 and TRBJ2-3; 9 positions agree with TRBD2. This CDR3 region has 14 residues. CDR1 SGHTA and CDR2 FQGTGA come from the germline V gene. The V gene end was trimmed by 4 bases and the J gene end by 9 bases; junction bases not matched to a gene: 8. The CDR3 nucleotides are TGTGCCAGCAGCTGGTCCGGGACTAGCAGCACGCAGTATTTT. Residues: CASSWSGTSSTQYF. Combining the CDR3 with reference TRBV7-3 and TRBJ2-3 gives the whole variable domain GAGVSQTPSNKVTEKGKYVELRCDPISGHTALYWYRQSLGQGPEFLIYFQGTGAADDSGLPNDRFFAVRPEGSVSTLKIQRTERGDSAVYLCASSWSGTSSTQYFGPGTRLTVL.

This chain joins TRBV28 and TRBJ2-5; no clear D gene. The CDR3 totals 13 residues. Between the trimmed V and J ends, which lost 2 bases and 7 bases, there was a span of 11 bases. The germline V gene encodes CDR1 MDHEN and CDR2 SYDVKM. CDR3 sequence: CASSLKRVGTQYF. The CDR3 nucleotides read TGTGCCAGCAGTTTAAAACGAGTAGGGACCCAGTACTTC.

The CDR3 DNA reads as TGCGCCAGCAGCTTGGGCGGACCACAAGAGACCCAGTACTTC. Translated: CASSLGGPQETQYF. This rearrangement joins TRBV5-1 to TRBJ2-5; D is undetermined. The V gene lost 0 bases and the J gene lost 2 bases, with 8 bases spanning the gap. This CDR3 region has 14 residues. Germline V CDR1 and CDR2: SGHRS, YFSETQ.

The V call is TRBV7-2, the J call TRBJ2-5; 10 bases line up with TRBD2. The end of the DNA aligns better with TRBJ2-7, so the J call may be wrong. This CDR3 region has 13 residues. Germline V gene data show CDR1 as SGHTA and CDR2 as FQGNSA. CDR3: CASSRTSGYEQYF. The CDR3 DNA reads TGTGCCAGCAGCCGGACTAGCGGATACGAGCAGTACTTC.

This chain uses TRBV25-1 with TRBJ2-1, with 10 bases fitting TRBD1. V shed 11 bases, J shed 5 bases, and the junction held 6 bases outside the gene matches. Germline V gene lookup returns CDR1 MGHDK and CDR2 SYGVNS. The CDR3 runs to 13 residues. CDR3 sequence: CAGAGTGDNEQFF. DNA for the CDR3: TGTGCCGGGGCCGGGACAGGGGACAATGAGCAGTTCTTC.

CDR3 amino acids: CASSFAQVPSTDTQYF. The DNA for the CDR3 is TGCGCCAGCAGCTTCGCACAGGTCCCTAGCACAGATACGCAGTATTTT. V usage is TRBV5-1 and J usage is TRBJ2-3; D may be TRBD1 (5 bases). The germline V and J ends were trimmed by 2 bases and 0 bases, with 13 bases remaining between them. The CDR3 sequence is 16 residues long. Looked up from germline, CDR1 is SGHRS and CDR2 is YFSETQ.

This clone was seen a few times. The chain joins TRBV19 to TRBJ1-1; D is undetermined. V was trimmed by 8 bases and J by 3 bases, leaving 13 bases between them. The CDR3 loop spans 13 amino acids. The V gene's germline CDR1 is LNHDA and CDR2 SQIVND (reference sequence). The CDR3 loop is CASSRNGDTEAFF. The CDR3 region has the DNA TGTGCCAGTTCGCGAAACGGGGACACTGAAGCTTTCTTT.

The CDR3 DNA is TGTGCCAGCTCACCAAAGGGGGAGACGCAGTATTTT. It yields the protein CASSPKGETQYF. The V call is TRBV18, the J call TRBJ2-3; D is possibly TRBD1 (6 bases). The germline V and J ends were trimmed by 2 bases and 9 bases, with 9 bases remaining between them. The CDR3 contains 12 residues. Per germline, CDR1 KGHSH and CDR2 LQKENI.

V usage is TRBV18 and J usage is TRBJ2-2; 7 bases are a match to TRBD1. With 1 base clipped from V and 3 bases from J, the junction kept 2 bases outside the gene matches. CDR1 and CDR2 (germline): KGHSH, LQKENI. This CDR3 comprises 15 residues. CDR3 in amino acids: CASSPQGAYTGELFF. DNA of the CDR3: TGTGCCAGCTCACCACAGGGGGCTTACACCGGGGAGCTGTTTTTT.

This rearrangement joins TRBV7-3 to TRBJ2-1; D tentatively fits TRBD1 or TRBD2 (5 bases each). Germline-derived CDR1 and CDR2 are SGHTA and FQGTGA. Trimming pared 4 bases from V and 10 bases from J, leaving 17 bases between. CDR3 size: 14 residues. The CDR3 spells CASSSGTARREQFF. The DNA of the CDR3 is TGTGCCAGCAGCTCTGGGACCGCGAGACGGGAGCAGTTCTTC.

V is TRBV19 and J is TRBJ1-1; D unclear. Germline assignment: CDR1 LNHDA and CDR2 SQIVND (reference sequence). The CDR3 spans 16 residues. V gave up 9 bases and J gave up 1 base, with 21 bases separating them. Here the CDR3 DNA reads TGTGCCAGCACCCCCTATGTCGTACTCACGAACACTGAAGCTTTCTTT. Protein sequence: CASTPYVVLTNTEAFF.

J is TRBJ1-5 and V is TRBV4-1; D unclear. The V gene lost 2 bases and the J gene lost 2 bases, with 13 bases spanning the gap. There are 16 residues in the CDR3. Germline-derived CDR1 and CDR2 are MGHRA and YSYEKL. CDR3 nucleotides: TGCGCCAGCAGCCAACCCTTATTTGGGGGCAATCAGCCCCAGCATTTT. Protein product: CASSQPLFGGNQPQHF.

This clone has only a few counts. The chain is built from TRBV5-1 and TRBJ2-7; 11 positions agree with TRBD2. The junction had 2 bases not matched to a gene; V was cut back by 3 bases and J by 3 bases. Germline V CDR1 and CDR2: SGHRS, YFSETQ. There are 14 residues in the CDR3. DNA of the CDR3: TGCGCCAGCAGCTGGACTAGCGGGCACTACGAGCAGTACTTC. Encoded protein: CASSWTSGHYEQYF. Supplemented by reference TRBV5-1 and TRBJ2-7, the full variable domain reads KAGVTQTPRYLIKTRGQQVTLSCSPISGHRSVSWYQQTPGQGLQFLFEYFSETQRNKGNFPGRFSGRQFSNSRSEMNVSTLELGDSALYLCASSWTSGHYEQYFGPGTRLTVT.

This clone was recorded only once. This chain connects TRBV6-6 to TRBJ1-2, with TRBD1 matching 9 bases. V trimming: 11 bases; J trimming: 2 bases; junction bases outside the gene matches: 6. The germline V gene encodes CDR1 MNHNY and CDR2 SVGAGI (reference sequence). The CDR3 has 13 amino acids. The CDR3 nucleotides read TGTGCCGGGGGAACAGGGGGCAACTATGGCTACACCTTC. Amino acid sequence: CAGGTGGNYGYTF.

V is TRBV9 and J is TRBJ2-5, with D perhaps matching TRBD1 or TRBD2 (5 bases each). CDR3 length: 14 residues. Looked up from germline, CDR1 is SGDLS and CDR2 is YYNGEE. The V end lost 0 bases, the J end lost 1 base, and 7 bases lay between the germline ends. The chain's CDR3 is CASSVAGLQETQYF. The CDR3 coding sequence is TGTGCCAGCAGCGTAGCGGGGCTCCAAGAGACCCAGTACTTC.

The chain recombines TRBV5-5 with TRBJ2-7; the D gene is possibly TRBD2 (6 bases). This CDR3 has 15 amino acids. V was trimmed by 0 bases and J by 2 bases, leaving 12 bases between them. Germline V gives CDR1 SGHKS, CDR2 YYEKEE (reference sequence). CDR3 bases: TGTGCCAGCAGCTTGGATGGTAGCGGTGCCTACGAGCAGTACTTC. Protein: CASSLDGSGAYEQYF.